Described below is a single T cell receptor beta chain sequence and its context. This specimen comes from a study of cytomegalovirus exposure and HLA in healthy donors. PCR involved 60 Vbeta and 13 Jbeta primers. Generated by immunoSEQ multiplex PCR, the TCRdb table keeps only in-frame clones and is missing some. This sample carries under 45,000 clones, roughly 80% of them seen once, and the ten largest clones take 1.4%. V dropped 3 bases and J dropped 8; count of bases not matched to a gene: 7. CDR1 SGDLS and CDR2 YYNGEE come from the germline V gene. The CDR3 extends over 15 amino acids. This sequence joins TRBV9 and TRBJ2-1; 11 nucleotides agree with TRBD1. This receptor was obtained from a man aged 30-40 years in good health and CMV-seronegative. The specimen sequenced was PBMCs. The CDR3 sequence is CASSARDRGFYEQFF. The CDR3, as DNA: TGTGCCAGCAGCGCGCGGGACAGGGGGTTCTATGAGCAGTTCTTC.